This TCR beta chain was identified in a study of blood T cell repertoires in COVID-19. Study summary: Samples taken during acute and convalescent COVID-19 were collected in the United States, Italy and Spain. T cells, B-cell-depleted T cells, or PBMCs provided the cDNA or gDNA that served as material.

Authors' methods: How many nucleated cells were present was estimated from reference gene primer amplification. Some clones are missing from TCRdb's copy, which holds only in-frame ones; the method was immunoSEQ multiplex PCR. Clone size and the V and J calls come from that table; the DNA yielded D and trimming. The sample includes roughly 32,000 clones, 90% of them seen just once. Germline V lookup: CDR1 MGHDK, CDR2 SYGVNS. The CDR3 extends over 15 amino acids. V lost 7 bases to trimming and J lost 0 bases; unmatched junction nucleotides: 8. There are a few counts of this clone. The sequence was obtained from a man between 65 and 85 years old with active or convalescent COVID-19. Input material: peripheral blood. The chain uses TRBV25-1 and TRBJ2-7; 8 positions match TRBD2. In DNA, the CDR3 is TGTGCCAGCAAGAGGGCGGGAGGAAGCTCCTACGAGCAGTACTTC. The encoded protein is CASKRAGGSSYEQYF.